Below, 19 T cell receptor beta chains from the same sample are listed, as sequenced in a study of T-cell memory formation after mild COVID-19. TCRdb re-called the 5' RACE reads with MiXCR, one entry per CDR3 protein. The sample contains 250,000 to 400,000 distinct CDR3 sequences, roughly an eighth of which appear only once. Sequenced: PBMCs or a T cell subset sorted from them (not recorded which). The receptors derive from a man younger than 35 who had mild COVID-19 (a few samples of this study predate the infection). Cell type and time point are not known.

This clonotype was seen repeatedly, ten times or more. The chain carries TRBV5-1 and TRBJ2-3; TRBD2 matches 8 bases. The germline CDR1 and CDR2 sequences are SGHRS and YFSETQ. This CDR3 spans 16 amino acids. J gave up 4 bases and V 4 bases, and 11 bases lay outside the gene matches. CDR3 residues: CASSQLRAGGSDTQYF. In nucleotides, the CDR3 is TGCGCCAGCAGCCAGCTGCGGGCGGGGGGTTCAGATACGCAGTATTTT.

The chain uses TRBV5-1 and TRBJ2-7; the D gene could be TRBD1 or TRBD2 (5 bases each). CDR1 is SGHRS, CDR2 YFSETQ, per germline. The CDR3 totals 12 residues. V shed 7 bases and J shed 9 bases, with 17 bases lying between them. The CDR3 sequence: CASLRTRRGQYV. In DNA form, the CDR3 reads TGCGCCAGCCTCCGGACACGCCGGGGGCAGTACGTC.

CDR3 residues: CASSEDGPGEQYF. In nucleotides, the CDR3 is TGTGCCAGCAGTGAAGACGGACCCGGCGAGCAGTACTTC. The chain couples TRBV6-1 to TRBJ2-7, with no clear D. Germline lookup yields CDR1 MNHNS and CDR2 SASEGT. The CDR3 sequence is 13 residues long. V lost 1 base, J lost 6 bases, and 10 bases lay in between.

This clonotype was detected a few times. J is TRBJ2-5 and V is TRBV12-5, with 7 bases that match TRBD2. CDR3 length equals 17 residues. V shed 6 bases and J 1 base; nucleotides not matched to a gene: 14. Looked up from germline, CDR1 is LGHNT and CDR2 is FRNRAP. CDR3 in DNA: TGTGCTAGTGGCCCCGGGACTACCGGGCCCTTCCAAGAGACCCAGTACTTC. Residues: CASGPGTTGPFQETQYF.

This clonotype was seen many times. V usage is TRBV18 and J usage is TRBJ2-7, with 9 bases lining up with TRBD1. Looked up from germline, CDR1 is KGHSH and CDR2 is LQKENI. V lost 5 bases and J lost 3; bases outside the gene matches: 5. CDR3 length equals 14 residues. The DNA for the CDR3 is TGTGCCAGCTCATCCGGGACAGGGAGCTACGAGCAGTACTTC. This codes for CASSSGTGSYEQYF.

This clonotype turned up a few times. The junction shows a germline mismatch at one end, possibly a read error. The V call is TRBV7-7, the J call TRBJ2-5, with 14 bases lining up with TRBD2. This CDR3 has 17 amino acids. Germline V gene sequence: CDR1 SSHAT, CDR2 FNYEAQ (reference sequence). The CDR3: CASSLGTSGGSGETQYF. The CDR3, as DNA: TGTGCTAGCAGCTTAGGGACTAGCGGGGGCTCCGGAGAGACCCAGTACTTC.

The chain links TRBV5-4 to TRBJ1-4; TRBD1 is a possible D gene (5 bases). This CDR3 has 15 residues. Germline-derived CDR1 and CDR2 are SGHNT and YYREEE (reference sequence). The V and J ends lost 5 bases and 6 bases respectively, with 17 bases between them. The CDR3 region is CASRTDILSDEKLFF. DNA of the CDR3: TGTGCCAGCAGGACGGACATCCTATCGGATGAAAAACTGTTTTTT.

A few counts support this clonotype. The chain couples TRBV7-2 to TRBJ2-5; 7 bases are a match to TRBD1. V shed 4 bases and J 10 bases; nucleotides not matched to a gene: 15. Germline CDR1 is SGHTA and CDR2 is FQGNSA. The CDR3 totals 15 residues. The CDR3 reads CASSSVAGGRGDQYF. The CDR3 bases are TGTGCCAGCAGCTCCGTTGCAGGGGGAAGGGGAGACCAGTACTTC.

This chain uses TRBV7-2 with TRBJ1-6; 8 positions match TRBD1. The V segment lost 0 bases and the J segment 9 bases; nucleotides outside the gene matches: 7. The CDR3 is 16 residues long. Germline V gene sequence: CDR1 SGHTA, CDR2 FQGNSA. The CDR3, as DNA: TGTGCCAGCAGCTTAGCCCTAGACAGGGGTAGTTCACCCCTCCACTTT. The encoded protein is CASSLALDRGSSPLHF.

This clonotype was seen repeatedly, ten times or more. The rearrangement joins TRBV7-3 to TRBJ2-2; perhaps TRBD2 as D (5 bases). Germline loops: CDR1 SGHTA, CDR2 FQGTGA. CDR3 length: 16 amino acids. With 5 bases removed from V and 10 bases from J, the gap between germline ends came to 23 bases. CDR3 sequence (DNA): TGTGCCAGCAGCCACCTAGGGAGTGAGCTCGACGAGGAGCTGTTTTTT. Translating gives CASSHLGSELDEELFF.

The chain employs TRBV7-2 and TRBJ2-3, with 7 bases aligning to TRBD2. With 1 base clipped from V and 7 bases from J, the junction kept 2 bases outside the gene matches. The germline V gene encodes CDR1 SGHTA and CDR2 FQGNSA. CDR3 length equals 13 residues. The CDR3 region has the DNA TGTGCCAGCAGCTTAGAGCGGGGAAATACGCAGTATTTT. Translated, it gives CASSLERGNTQYF.

The rearrangement uses TRBV15 and TRBJ2-1; D is unresolved. Germline CDR1 LNHNV, CDR2 YYDKDF (reference sequence). V was cut by 5 bases and J by 9 bases, with 8 bases left in between. This CDR3 has 11 amino acids. DNA for the CDR3: TGTGCCACCAGCGGATGGAGTGAGCAGTTCTTC. This encodes CATSGWSEQFF.

This sequence joins TRBV4-1 and TRBJ2-5, with D perhaps given as TRBD1 or TRBD2 (5 bases each). V dropped 0 bases and J dropped 5 bases, with 16 bases sitting between them. Germline CDR1 and CDR2: MGHRA and YSYEKL. This CDR3 has 16 amino acids. DNA of the CDR3: TGCGCCAGCAGCCAAGAGGGGCAGACCCCGGGGGAGACCCAGTACTTC. Amino acids: CASSQEGQTPGETQYF.

The sample holds a few counts of this clonotype. J is TRBJ2-1 and V is TRBV6-2 or TRBV6-3; D remains unclear. CDR1 MNHEY and CDR2 SVGEGT come from the germline V gene. V was clipped by 6 bases and J by 5 bases, with 8 bases between them. This CDR3 is 12 amino acids long. The CDR3 loop is CASSQWDNEQFF. CDR3 nucleotides: TGTGCCAGCAGCCAGTGGGACAATGAGCAGTTCTTC.

This clonotype came up many times. The chain recombines TRBV12-3 or TRBV12-4 with TRBJ2-5, with D perhaps TRBD1 (6 bases). This CDR3 region has 13 residues. Trimming stripped 4 bases from V and 5 bases from J, with 11 bases between. CDR3 nucleotide sequence: TGTGCCAGCAGTTACAGGGCCATGGAGACCCAGTACTTC. It codes for CASSYRAMETQYF.

This chain connects TRBV6-5 to TRBJ2-5; 8 bases line up with TRBD1. The junction had 9 bases not matched to a gene; V was cut back by 2 bases and J by 4 bases. The CDR3 runs to 16 residues. Germline values: CDR1 MNHEY, CDR2 SVGAGI. This CDR3 is CASSYGAGGPGETQYF. CDR3 nucleotide sequence: TGTGCCAGCAGTTACGGGGCAGGGGGCCCGGGAGAGACCCAGTACTTC.

This clonotype was observed many times. This chain links TRBV7-9 with TRBJ1-1; no reliable D call. V was pared by 2 bases and J by 0 bases, with 7 bases between. Germline V gene sequence: CDR1 SEHNR, CDR2 FQNEAQ (reference sequence). This CDR3 has 14 residues. In DNA, the CDR3 is TGTGCCAGCAGCTTACAACAGTTGAACACTGAAGCTTTCTTT. Its protein is CASSLQQLNTEAFF.

V and J are TRBV14 and TRBJ2-7; possible D gene TRBD2, 5 bases. Germline V CDR1 and CDR2: SGHDN, FVKESK. Between the trimmed V and J ends, which lost 3 bases and 4 bases, there was a span of 10 bases. This CDR3 region has 13 residues. CDR3 sequence reads: CASSQGSGYEQYV. CDR3 coding DNA: TGTGCCAGCAGCCAGGGGAGCGGTTACGAGCAGTACGTC.

This clonotype has only a few counts. This rearrangement joins TRBV6-2 or TRBV6-3 to TRBJ1-2; 7 positions agree with TRBD1. Germline trimming cut 6 bases from V and 8 bases from J; bases unmatched to any gene: 12. Germline assignment: CDR1 MNHEY and CDR2 SVGEGT. The CDR3 consists of 14 residues. CDR3 nucleotides: TGTGCCAGCAGACCCGACAGGGCGGTCGGAGGCTACACCTTC. It translates to CASRPDRAVGGYTF.